The present T cell receptor (beta chain) was sequenced within a study of regulatory T cells in long-lasting Graves disease. Study-wide background: Duration of antithyroid drug therapy among newly diagnosed Graves' patients was under 3 months.

The germline V and J ends were trimmed by 4 bases and 2 bases, with 13 bases remaining between them. Germline CDR1 reads SGDLS; CDR2 reads YYNGEE. The CDR3 spans 14 residues. The time point here: newly diagnosed GD, antithyroid drugs for less than 3 months. Following extraction of RNA from PBMCs, that RNA was used to make the TCR library. This clonotype was counted ten times or more. Building of the TCR beta libraries involved iRepertoire HTBI primers and Arm-PCR of CDR3 regions. TCRdb ran MiXCR on the multiplex PCR reads and lists one entry per CDR3 protein. The sample shows some 330,000 distinct CDR3 sequences, about 12% of them seen only once. Separately, the same data were catalogued under a study of T cells in Graves' hyperthyroidism and ophthalmopathy. As that report states: Most clonotypes expanded in thyroid above 0.001 were likewise present in blood. From stable hyperthyroidism, ophthalmopathy was set apart by a 13 V-J model.

The receptor comes from a woman aged 18-29 years with Graves disease. This chain uses TRBV9 with TRBJ2-7, with D possibly matching TRBD2 (6 bases). The sample in question was peripheral blood mononuclear cells (PBMCs), obtained at new diagnosis, from a patient treated with antithyroid drugs. The CDR3 loop reads CASSRGDLTYEQYF. The DNA for the CDR3 is TGTGCCAGCAGCCGAGGGGACTTAACCTACGAGCAGTACTTC.